The 15 T cell receptor beta chains below come from one sample, sequenced in a study of blood T cell repertoires in COVID-19. The protocol was immunoSEQ multiplex PCR, while the TCRdb copy is restricted to in-frame clones and leaves out a portion. Among 200,000 to 250,000 clones listed, 82% were seen once. The source material was peripheral blood. These receptors originate from a woman of 80 years or more with acute or convalescent COVID-19.

This clone showed up just a few times. V usage is TRBV5-4 and J usage is TRBJ2-7; 9 bases are a match to TRBD1. V lost 4 bases to trimming and J lost 6 bases; unmatched junction nucleotides: 2. In germline, CDR1 is SGHNT, CDR2 YYREEE (reference sequence). This CDR3 comprises 12 residues. The CDR3 bases are TGTGCCAGCAGCCTACAGGGGGCCGAGCAGTACTTC. Its translation: CASSLQGAEQYF. The whole variable domain, filled in from reference TRBV5-4 and TRBJ2-7, reads ETGVTQSPTHLIKTRGQQVTLRCSSQSGHNTVSWYQQALGQGPQFIFQYYREEENGRGNFPPRFSGLQFPNYSSELNVNALELDDSALYLCASSLQGAEQYFGPGTRLTVT.

This clone was detected only a few times. This sequence joins TRBV12-3 or TRBV12-4 and TRBJ1-5; 8 bases match TRBD1. The CDR3 totals 13 residues. After removal of 5 bases from V and 6 bases from J, the junction contained 3 bases not matched to a gene. The CDR3 region has the DNA TGTGCCAGCAGTGCAGGGGGCGGTCAGCCCCAGCATTTT. It is translated as CASSAGGGQPQHF.

This clone was recorded once. The chain carries TRBV7-2 and TRBJ1-2, with no clear D. Germline CDR1 SGHTA, CDR2 FQGNSA. With 2 bases removed from V and 8 bases from J, the gap between germline ends came to 21 bases. This CDR3 is built from 16 residues. The CDR3 nucleotides read TGTGCCAGCAGCTTAAGTGGGAGGGAGTCCCTTTACGGCTACACCTTC. The encoded protein is CASSLSGRESLYGYTF.

This rearrangement joins TRBV5-4 to TRBJ2-2; unclear D gene. The CDR3 is made up of 14 amino acids. V gave up 0 bases and J gave up 7 bases, with 10 bases separating them. The germline V gene has CDR1 SGHNT and CDR2 YYREEE (reference sequence). CDR3 DNA sequence: TGTGCCAGCAGCTTGGCAGGAACTCTCGGGGAGCTGTTTTTT. Encoded protein: CASSLAGTLGELFF.

CDR3 protein: CASRRQGSGEQYF. The CDR3 DNA reads as TGTGCCAGCAGGCGACAGGGATCTGGCGAGCAGTACTTC. V gene TRBV12-3 or TRBV12-4 combines with J gene TRBJ2-7; 7 bases are a match to TRBD1. The CDR3 covers 13 residues. The V segment lost 6 bases and the J segment 6 bases; nucleotides outside the gene matches: 8.

V gene TRBV5-4 combines with J gene TRBJ1-6; D gene uncertain. From germline, CDR1 is SGHNT and CDR2 YYREEE (reference sequence). The CDR3 length is 14 residues. The V end lost 1 base, the J end lost 7 bases, and 9 bases lay between the germline ends. CDR3 loop: CASSLNRVNSPLHF. CDR3 bases: TGTGCCAGCAGCTTGAACAGAGTGAATTCACCCCTCCACTTT.

V usage is TRBV3-1 (or the pseudogene TRBV3-2) and J usage is TRBJ1-4; 9 nucleotides match TRBD1. V shed 0 bases, J shed 6 bases, and the junction held 2 bases outside the gene matches. From germline, CDR1 is LGHDT and CDR2 YNNKEL (reference sequence). The length of the CDR3 is 15 residues. CDR3 in amino acids: CASSQDRQGDEKLFF. CDR3 DNA sequence: TGTGCCAGCAGCCAAGATCGACAGGGGGATGAAAAACTGTTTTTT.

The chain has TRBV29-1 and TRBJ1-1; possible D gene TRBD1, 5 bases. V lost 6 bases, J lost 9 bases, and 23 bases lay in between. The CDR3 runs 14 residues. Germline V CDR1 and CDR2: SQVTM, ANQGSEA. The CDR3 is CSVQVLQIDSKAFF. The DNA of the CDR3 is TGCAGCGTCCAAGTACTGCAGATCGACAGTAAAGCTTTCTTT.

V and J are TRBV18 and TRBJ1-4; TRBD1 might be the D (6 bases). The CDR3 sequence is 14 residues long. The germline V and J ends were trimmed by 3 bases and 6 bases, with 11 bases remaining between them. CDR1 and CDR2 (germline): KGHSH, LQKENI. CDR3 in DNA: TGTGCCAGCTCACCGCAGGGGAGATATGAAAAACTGTTTTTT. Translating it yields CASSPQGRYEKLFF. The variable domain in full, with the rest retrieved from reference TRBV18 and TRBJ1-4, is NAGVMQNPRHLVRRRGQEARLRCSPMKGHSHVYWYRQLPEEGLKFMVYLQKENIIDESGMPKERFSAEFPKEGPSILRIQQVVRGDSAAYFCASSPQGRYEKLFFGSGTQLSVL.

The chain combines TRBV12-5 with TRBJ1-1; D uncertain. CDR3 length: 14 amino acids. Trimming shortened V by 1 base and J by 1 base, and 7 bases separated the two germline ends. In germline, CDR1 is LGHNT, CDR2 FRNRAP. In DNA, the CDR3 is TGTGCTAGTGGTTTGGCAGGTTGGAACACTGAAGCTTTCTTT. Translating gives CASGLAGWNTEAFF.

The gene calls are TRBV9 and TRBJ1-2; D may be TRBD1 (6 bases). Germline CDR1 and CDR2: SGDLS and YYNGEE. With 3 bases removed from V and 4 bases from J, the gap between germline ends came to 13 bases. This CDR3 is 14 amino acids long. The CDR3 region is CASSGTGQLYGYTF. The DNA for the CDR3 is TGTGCCAGCAGCGGGACGGGACAACTCTATGGCTACACCTTC.

This sequence joins TRBV6-6 and TRBJ1-1, with D hard to call. Trimming left V 7 bases short and J 2 bases short, with 17 bases between. Germline CDR1 reads MNHNY; CDR2 reads SVGAGI (reference sequence). This CDR3 contains 15 residues. Here the CDR3 reads CASIPTVMLNTEAFF. CDR3 in DNA: TGTGCCAGCATCCCGACTGTGATGCTCAACACTGAAGCTTTCTTT.

The table lists this clone with a few counts. The chain couples TRBV2 to TRBJ1-1; a possible D gene is TRBD1 (5 bases). From germline, CDR1 is SNHLY and CDR2 FYNNEI. Trimming took off 4 bases at V and 1 base at J, with 13 bases between the two ends. The length of the CDR3 is 15 residues. Here the CDR3 reads CASSVTQGQNTEAFF. The CDR3 region has the DNA TGTGCCAGCAGTGTCACTCAGGGCCAGAACACTGAAGCTTTCTTT.

This sequence joins TRBV5-4 and TRBJ2-6; TRBD1 agrees at 7 bases. Germline CDR1 SGHNT, CDR2 YYREEE (reference sequence). V trimming: 0 bases; J trimming: 0 bases; junction bases outside the gene matches: 6. CDR3 length equals 18 residues. CDR3 amino acids: CASSLARGGRSGANVLTF. CDR3 nucleotides: TGTGCCAGCAGCTTGGCTAGAGGGGGCCGCTCTGGGGCCAACGTCCTGACTTTC.

The gene calls are TRBV3-1 (or the pseudogene TRBV3-2) and TRBJ1-1; 7 bases map to TRBD1. Germline-derived CDR1 and CDR2 are LGHDT and YNNKEL (reference sequence). The CDR3 totals 13 residues. Losses at the gene ends were 5 bases for V and 8 bases for J; bases not matched to a gene: 8. The CDR3 spells CASSFPQGREAFF. The CDR3 nucleotides are TGTGCCAGCAGCTTCCCACAGGGGCGGGAAGCTTTCTTT.